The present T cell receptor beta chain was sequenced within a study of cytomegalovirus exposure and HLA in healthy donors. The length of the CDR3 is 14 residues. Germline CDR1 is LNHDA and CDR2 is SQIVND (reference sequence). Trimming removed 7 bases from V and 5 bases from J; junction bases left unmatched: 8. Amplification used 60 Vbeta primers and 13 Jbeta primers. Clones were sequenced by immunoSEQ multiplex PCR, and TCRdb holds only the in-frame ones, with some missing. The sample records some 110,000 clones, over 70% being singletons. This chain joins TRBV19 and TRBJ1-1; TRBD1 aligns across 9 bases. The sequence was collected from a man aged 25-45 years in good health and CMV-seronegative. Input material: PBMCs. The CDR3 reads CASNRGRLRTEAFF. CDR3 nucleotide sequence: TGTGCCAGTAACAGGGGGCGCCTCCGGACTGAAGCTTTCTTT.